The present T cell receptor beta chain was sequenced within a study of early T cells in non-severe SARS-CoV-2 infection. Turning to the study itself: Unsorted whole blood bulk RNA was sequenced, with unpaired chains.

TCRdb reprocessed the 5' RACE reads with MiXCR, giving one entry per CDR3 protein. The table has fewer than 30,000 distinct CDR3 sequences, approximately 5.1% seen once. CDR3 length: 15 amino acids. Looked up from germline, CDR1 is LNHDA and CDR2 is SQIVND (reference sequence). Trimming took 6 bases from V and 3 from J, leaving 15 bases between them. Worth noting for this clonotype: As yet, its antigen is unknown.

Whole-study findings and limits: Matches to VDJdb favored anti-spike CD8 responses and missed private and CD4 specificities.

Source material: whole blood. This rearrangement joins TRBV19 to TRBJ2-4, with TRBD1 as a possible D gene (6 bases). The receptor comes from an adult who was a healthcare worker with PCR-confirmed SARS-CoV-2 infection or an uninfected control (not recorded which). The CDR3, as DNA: TGTGCCAGTAGCCCTCTGGACAGAGGCAAAAACATTCAGTACTTC. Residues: CASSPLDRGKNIQYF.